This TCR beta chain was documented in a study of blood T cell repertoires in COVID-19. Study in general: Material from acute and convalescent COVID-19 was sourced from the United States, Italy and Spain. The cDNA or gDNA used as material had been derived from T cells, B-cell-depleted T cells, or PBMCs.

In the original processing: Scientists estimated how many nucleated cells there were by amplifying reference gene primers. Libraries were prepared by immunoSEQ multiplex PCR; TCRdb keeps only in-frame clonotypes and omits some of them. V and J calls and clone size are copied from that table; D and trimming were computed from the DNA. The sample shows about 140,000 clones, 88% of them seen only once. The V gene end was trimmed by 4 bases and the J gene end by 6 bases; junction bases not matched to a gene: 10. There are 15 residues in the CDR3. CDR1 and CDR2 (germline): MDHEN, SYDVKM. Sequenced input: peripheral blood. The sequence was obtained from a man between 65 and 85 years old with acute or convalescent COVID-19. The rearrangement joins TRBV28 to TRBJ2-3, with 7 bases identical to TRBD1. This CDR3 is CASSSVGGLRDTQYF. The CDR3 bases are TGTGCCAGCAGTTCGGTAGGGGGCCTCAGGGATACGCAGTATTTT.